A single sample gave rise to the 6 T cell receptor beta chains below, sequenced in a study of blood T cell repertoires in COVID-19. Measured with immunoSEQ multiplex PCR; TCRdb has only the in-frame clones, and not every one. The repertoire holds 250,000 to 400,000 clones, 75% to 90% seen once, with less than 3% in the top ten. What was sequenced was peripheral blood. The receptors shown here come from a woman under 40 with COVID-19, enrolled during active disease.

The gene calls are TRBV2 and TRBJ1-1; the match to TRBD1 covers 7 bases. The CDR3 is 12 residues long. The germline CDR1 and CDR2 sequences are SNHLY and FYNNEI. V gave up 6 bases and J gave up 8 bases; unmatched junction bases: 6. The CDR3 protein is CASRGDSKEAFF. In nucleotides, the CDR3 is TGTGCCAGCAGAGGGGACAGTAAGGAAGCTTTCTTT.

The chain recombines TRBV27 with TRBJ2-1; weak D call: TRBD1 (5 bases). Germline V gene lookup returns CDR1 MNHEY and CDR2 SMNVEV (reference sequence). V was cut by 4 bases and J by 2 bases, with 15 bases left in between. The CDR3 consists of 16 residues. This CDR3 is CASSSPKAGTYNEQFF. DNA for the CDR3: TGTGCCAGCAGTTCCCCCAAAGCAGGGACCTACAATGAGCAGTTCTTC.

The chain links TRBV5-1 to TRBJ1-1; D is possibly TRBD1 (5 bases). Germline V gives CDR1 SGHRS, CDR2 YFSETQ. The CDR3 has 14 amino acids. The V end was cut by 3 bases, the J end by 7 bases, with 16 bases between. This chain's CDR3 is CASSSGGEWDEAFF. The CDR3 DNA reads TGCGCCAGCAGCTCGGGGGGAGAGTGGGATGAAGCTTTCTTT.

The chain recombines TRBV18 with TRBJ1-5, with 7 bases that match TRBD1. V was clipped by 2 bases and J by 3 bases; unmatched bases: 7. This CDR3 region has 16 residues. Germline CDR1 KGHSH, CDR2 LQKENI. Written as DNA, the CDR3 is TGTGCCAGCTCACCAAACGCAGGGGGTACCAATCAGCCCCAGCATTTT. Translation gives CASSPNAGGTNQPQHF. The variable domain in full, completed from reference TRBV18 and TRBJ1-5, reads NAGVMQNPRHLVRRRGQEARLRCSPMKGHSHVYWYRQLPEEGLKFMVYLQKENIIDESGMPKERFSAEFPKEGPSILRIQQVVRGDSAAYFCASSPNAGGTNQPQHFGDGTRLSIL.

CDR3 amino acids: CAWRGQTLNTGELFF. The CDR3, as DNA: TGTGCCTGGCGGGGACAGACTTTGAACACCGGGGAGCTGTTTTTT. The gene calls are TRBV30 and TRBJ2-2, with 7 bases that match TRBD1. The CDR3 has 15 amino acids. CDR1 is GTSNPN and CDR2 is SVGIG in the germline V gene (reference sequence). Germline trimming cut 5 bases from V and 1 base from J; bases unmatched to any gene: 7.

The chain employs TRBV24-1 and TRBJ2-2, with TRBD2 identical over 9 bases. Looked up from germline, CDR1 is KGHDR and CDR2 is SFDVKD. V shed 12 bases and J 7 bases; nucleotides not matched to a gene: 11. The CDR3 spans 14 residues. In DNA, the CDR3 is TGTGCCCTCGAATTAGCGGGAGAGCTCGGGGAGCTGTTTTTT. This gives the protein CALELAGELGELFF.